These 2 T cell receptor beta chains came from one sample sequenced in a study of CD8+CD57+ T cells in acquired aplastic anemia. Researchers used genomic DNA as the template to profile TCR beta VDJ and CDR3. One entry per CDR3 protein, called by TCRdb with MiXCR from the reads. Here the sample spans 65,000 or so distinct CDR3 sequences, about 50% being singletons. Sequences were obtained from sorted CD4+, CD8+, or CD8+CD57+ T cells (not recorded which) from PBMCs. The receptors were gathered from a human donor in good health, serving as a control.

This chain connects TRBV2 to TRBJ2-3, with 7 bases matching TRBD1. Germline assignment: CDR1 SNHLY and CDR2 FYNNEI. This CDR3 region has 14 residues. V shed 3 bases and J 2 bases; nucleotides not matched to a gene: 2. The CDR3 bases are TGTGCCAGCAGTGATGGGACAGTCACAGATACGCAGTATTTT. It specifies CASSDGTVTDTQYF.

This clonotype was seen repeatedly, ten times or more. The chain employs TRBV20-1 and TRBJ1-2; no clear D. This CDR3 contains 16 residues. The ends were cut back, 2 bases at V and 3 bases at J, with 19 bases in the middle. CDR1 is DFQATT, CDR2 SNEGSKA, per germline (reference sequence). The CDR3 loop reads CSARPTLQFFDYGYTF. CDR3 coding DNA: TGCAGTGCTAGACCCACCTTACAGTTCTTCGACTATGGCTACACCTTC.